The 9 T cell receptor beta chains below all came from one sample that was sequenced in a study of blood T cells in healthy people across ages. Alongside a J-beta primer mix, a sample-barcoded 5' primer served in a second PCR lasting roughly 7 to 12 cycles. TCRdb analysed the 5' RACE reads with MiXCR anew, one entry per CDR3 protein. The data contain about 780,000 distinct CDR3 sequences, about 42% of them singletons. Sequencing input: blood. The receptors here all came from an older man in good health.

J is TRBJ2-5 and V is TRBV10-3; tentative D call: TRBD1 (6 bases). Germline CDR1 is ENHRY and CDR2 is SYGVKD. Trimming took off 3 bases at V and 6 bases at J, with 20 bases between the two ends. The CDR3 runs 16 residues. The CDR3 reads CAISDAGDRSEKTQYF. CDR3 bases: TGTGCCATCAGTGATGCAGGGGATAGGTCGGAAAAGACCCAGTACTTC.

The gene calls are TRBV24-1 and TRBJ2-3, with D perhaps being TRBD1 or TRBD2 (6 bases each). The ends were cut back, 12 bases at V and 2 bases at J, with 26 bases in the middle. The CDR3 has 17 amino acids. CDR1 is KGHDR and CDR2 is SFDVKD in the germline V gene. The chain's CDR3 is CAAGGGPAGRTTDTQYF. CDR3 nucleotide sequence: TGTGCCGCCGGAGGGGGGCCAGCAGGGCGAACCACAGATACGCAGTATTTT.

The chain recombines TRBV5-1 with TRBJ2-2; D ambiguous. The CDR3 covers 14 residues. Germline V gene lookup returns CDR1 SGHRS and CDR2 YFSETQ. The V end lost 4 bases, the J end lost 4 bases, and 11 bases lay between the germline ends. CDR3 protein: CASSVVTGTGELFF. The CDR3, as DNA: TGCGCCAGCAGCGTGGTCACGGGCACCGGGGAGCTGTTTTTT.

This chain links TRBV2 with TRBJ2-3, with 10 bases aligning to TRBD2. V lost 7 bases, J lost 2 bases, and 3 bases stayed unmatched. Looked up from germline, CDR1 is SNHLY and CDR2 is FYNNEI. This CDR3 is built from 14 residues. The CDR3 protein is CASKTSGFTDTQYF. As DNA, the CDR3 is TGTGCCAGCAAGACTAGCGGGTTCACAGATACGCAGTATTTT.

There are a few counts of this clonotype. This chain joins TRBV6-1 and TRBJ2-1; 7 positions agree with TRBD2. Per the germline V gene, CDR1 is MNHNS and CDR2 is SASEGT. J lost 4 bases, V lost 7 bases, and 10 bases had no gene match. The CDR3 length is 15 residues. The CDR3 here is CASTYLARGYNEQFF. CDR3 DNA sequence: TGTGCCAGCACTTATCTAGCGCGGGGGTACAATGAGCAGTTCTTC.

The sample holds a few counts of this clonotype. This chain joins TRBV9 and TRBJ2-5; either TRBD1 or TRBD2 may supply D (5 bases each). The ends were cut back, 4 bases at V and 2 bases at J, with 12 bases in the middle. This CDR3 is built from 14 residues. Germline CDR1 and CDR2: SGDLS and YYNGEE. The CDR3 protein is CASSKGTVQETQYF. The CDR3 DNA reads TGTGCCAGCAGCAAAGGGACCGTTCAAGAGACCCAGTACTTC. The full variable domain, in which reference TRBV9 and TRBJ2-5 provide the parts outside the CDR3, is DSGVTQTPKHLITATGQRVTLRCSPRSGDLSVYWYQQSLDQGLQFLIQYYNGEERAKGNILERFSAQQFPDLHSELNLSSLELGDSALYFCASSKGTVQETQYFGPGTRLLVL.

CDR3 region: CSAPGLAGVTDTQYF. The CDR3 DNA is TGCAGTGCTCCGGGACTAGCGGGAGTTACAGATACGCAGTATTTT. V and J are TRBV20-1 and TRBJ2-3; 14 nucleotides match TRBD2. Germline V gene data show CDR1 as DFQATT and CDR2 as SNEGSKA (reference sequence). The CDR3 has 15 residues. The junction had 4 bases not matched to a gene; V was cut back by 5 bases and J by 3 bases.

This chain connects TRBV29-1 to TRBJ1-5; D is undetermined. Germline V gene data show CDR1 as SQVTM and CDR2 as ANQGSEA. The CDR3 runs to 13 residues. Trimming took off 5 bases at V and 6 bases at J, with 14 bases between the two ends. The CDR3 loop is CSVQSGSGQPQHF. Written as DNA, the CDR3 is TGCAGCGTTCAGTCTGGGTCTGGTCAGCCCCAGCATTTT. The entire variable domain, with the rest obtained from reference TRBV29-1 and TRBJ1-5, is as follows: SAVISQKPSRDICQRGTSLTIQCQVDSQVTMMFWYRQQPGQSLTLIATANQGSEATYESGFVIDKFPISRPNLTFSTLTVSNMSPEDSSIYLCSVQSGSGQPQHFGDGTRLSIL.

This CDR3 reads CSARSISGAVETQYF. DNA for the CDR3: TGCAGTGCTAGATCCATTAGCGGGGCAGTGGAGACCCAGTACTTC. This chain links TRBV20-1 with TRBJ2-5; 8 bases match TRBD2. The CDR3 covers 15 residues. Germline values: CDR1 DFQATT, CDR2 SNEGSKA (reference sequence). The junction had 10 bases not matched to a gene; V was cut back by 2 bases and J by 5 bases.